The 18 T cell receptor beta chains given below trace back to one sample, sequenced in a study of T cells after yellow fever vaccination. TCRdb independently ran MiXCR on the 5' RACE reads; one entry per CDR3 protein. The sample holds a few hundred thousand distinct CDR3 sequences, approximately 12% seen once. The sequencing here drew on CD4+ T cells sorted from PBMCs, taken 15 days after the yellow fever booster vaccination. All receptors derive from a man aged 18 to 29 who received the YFV17D yellow fever vaccine.

This clonotype was found many times. V gene TRBV5-1 combines with J gene TRBJ2-5; 12 nucleotides agree with TRBD2. CDR3 length equals 17 residues. Germline V CDR1 and CDR2: SGHRS, YFSETQ. V shed 0 bases and J 3 bases; nucleotides not matched to a gene: 6. This CDR3 is CASSLVLASGGEETQYF. CDR3 bases: TGCGCCAGCAGCTTGGTATTGGCTAGCGGGGGGGAAGAGACCCAGTACTTC.

This clonotype was recorded many times. The rearrangement uses TRBV5-1 and TRBJ1-1, with D perhaps TRBD1 (5 bases). Germline lookup yields CDR1 SGHRS and CDR2 YFSETQ. This CDR3 has 14 amino acids. Between the trimmed V and J ends, which lost 0 bases and 1 base, there was a span of 7 bases. DNA for the CDR3: TGCGCCAGCAGCTTGGCAGGGACGAACACTGAAGCTTTCTTT. Its translation is CASSLAGTNTEAFF.

This chain's CDR3 is CATSDSTATSGGRNTQYF. Here the CDR3 DNA reads TGTGCCACCAGTGATTCCACGGCGACTAGCGGGGGGCGGAATACGCAGTATTTT. The chain combines TRBV24-1 with TRBJ2-3; 13 positions match TRBD2. V gave up 2 bases and J gave up 7 bases; unmatched junction bases: 11. The CDR3 has 18 residues. Looked up from germline, CDR1 is KGHDR and CDR2 is SFDVKD.

The chain links TRBV12-3 or TRBV12-4 to TRBJ1-6; D unclear. The CDR3 extends over 14 amino acids. Trimming stripped 3 bases from V and 7 bases from J, with 10 bases between. CDR3 in DNA: TGTGCCAGCAGTTTTTGGTGGGGAAATTCACCCCTCCACTTT. As protein: CASSFWWGNSPLHF.

The chain joins TRBV10-2 to TRBJ2-3; tentatively, D is TRBD1 (5 bases). The CDR3 consists of 16 residues. The V gene's germline CDR1 is WSHSY and CDR2 SAAADI. The V end lost 0 bases, the J end lost 5 bases, and 15 bases lay between the germline ends. As DNA, the CDR3 is TGCGCCAGCAGTGAGTCTTACAAGGGGCTCAGAGATACGCAGTATTTT. Its protein product is CASSESYKGLRDTQYF.

This clonotype showed up many times. The J gene is TRBJ2-3, the V gene TRBV4-3, with D perhaps TRBD2 (6 bases). Germline V CDR1 and CDR2: LGHNA, YSLEER. CDR3 length equals 15 residues. The ends were cut back, 5 bases at V and 4 bases at J, with 16 bases in the middle. The CDR3 reads CASSSRGWVSDTQYF. Here the CDR3 DNA reads TGCGCCAGCAGCTCTCGGGGGTGGGTGTCAGATACGCAGTATTTT.

The J gene is TRBJ1-3, the V gene TRBV14; D unresolved. The V end was cut by 0 bases, the J end by 4 bases, with 13 bases between. The length of the CDR3 is 16 residues. CDR1 and CDR2 from the germline V gene are SGHDN and FVKESK. CDR3 nucleotide sequence: TGTGCCAGCAGCCAAGATGAGTTGGCGTCCGGAAACACCATATATTTT. Residues: CASSQDELASGNTIYF.

This clonotype was observed a handful of times. The chain couples TRBV15 to TRBJ2-5; tentatively, D is TRBD1 (6 bases). CDR1 is LNHNV, CDR2 YYDKDF, per germline (reference sequence). V was cut by 4 bases and J by 2 bases, with 11 bases left in between. The CDR3 length is 14 residues. The CDR3: CATSIRTGQETQYF. The CDR3 DNA reads as TGTGCCACCAGCATAAGAACAGGGCAAGAGACCCAGTACTTC.

This clonotype was seen only a few times. The CDR3 DNA follows: TGTGCCAGCAGCTATGCGGGGGGCGGTTTTAGCTCCTACGAGCAGTACTTC. Protein: CASSYAGGGFSSYEQYF. The chain carries TRBV27 and TRBJ2-7, with 8 bases fitting TRBD2. This CDR3 is 17 amino acids long. The J segment lost 0 bases and the V segment lost 6 bases, leaving 13 bases of the junction unmatched. CDR1 and CDR2 from the germline V gene are MNHEY and SMNVEV (reference sequence).

The CDR3 sequence: CASSQEVSDTGELFF. DNA of the CDR3: TGCGCCAGCAGCCAAGAAGTCTCCGACACCGGGGAGCTGTTTTTT. The chain combines TRBV4-1 with TRBJ2-2; the D is unclear. Germline assignment: CDR1 MGHRA and CDR2 YSYEKL. The germline V and J ends were trimmed by 0 bases and 3 bases, with 8 bases remaining between them. The CDR3 totals 15 residues.

This clonotype was observed a few times. This chain joins TRBV6-7 and TRBJ2-7; tentative D call: TRBD1 (5 bases). TRBV6-7 is filed as an ORF, its function uncertain. The CDR3 is 14 amino acids. V lost 2 bases and J lost 3, with 11 bases in between. The CDR3 loop reads CASSYDQGNYEQYV. CDR3 bases: TGTGCCAGCAGTTACGACCAGGGAAACTACGAGCAGTACGTC.

The V call is TRBV7-6, the J call TRBJ1-3; unclear D gene. CDR3 size: 15 residues. The V end was cut by 4 bases, the J end by 2 bases, with 12 bases between. CDR1 and CDR2 (germline): SGHVS, FNYEAQ. DNA for the CDR3: TGTGCCAGCAGCTCTCACCCTGCTACTGGAAACACCATATATTTT. Translated, it gives CASSSHPATGNTIYF.

This rearrangement joins TRBV5-1 to TRBJ2-1, with 7 bases fitting TRBD1. V shed 4 bases, J shed 4 bases, and the junction held 14 bases outside the gene matches. This CDR3 region has 17 residues. Germline CDR1 SGHRS, CDR2 YFSETQ. The CDR3, as DNA: TGCGCCAGCAGCAGATCCGAATCCGGGACAGCTTACAATGAGCAGTTCTTC. This encodes CASSRSESGTAYNEQFF.

The table lists this clonotype with a few counts. The rearrangement joins TRBV5-1 to TRBJ2-1; possible D gene TRBD2, 6 bases. Deletions cut 3 bases from V and 5 bases from J, with 12 bases between. The germline V gene has CDR1 SGHRS and CDR2 YFSETQ. The CDR3 has 14 amino acids. The CDR3 here is CASSSLPSDNEQFF. The CDR3 DNA is TGCGCCAGCAGCTCCCTCCCTAGCGACAATGAGCAGTTCTTC. The full variable domain, in which reference TRBV5-1 and TRBJ2-1 provide the parts outside the CDR3, is KAGVTQTPRYLIKTRGQQVTLSCSPISGHRSVSWYQQTPGQGLQFLFEYFSETQRNKGNFPGRFSGRQFSNSRSEMNVSTLELGDSALYLCASSSLPSDNEQFFGPGTRLTVL.

This clonotype was observed a few times. The rearrangement links TRBV4-3 to TRBJ2-5; TRBD2 matches at 10 bases. This CDR3 region has 14 residues. Trimming at V came to 2 bases and at J to 7 bases, leaving 4 bases not matched to a gene. Germline V gives CDR1 LGHNA, CDR2 YSLEER. Here the CDR3 DNA reads TGCGCCAGCAGCCAATCCCGGACTAGCGGGACCCAGTACTTC. Translating gives CASSQSRTSGTQYF.

In this sample, this clonotype turned up many times. J is TRBJ2-3 and V is TRBV18; D remains ambiguous. CDR3 length equals 13 residues. The V end lost 8 bases, the J end lost 2 bases, and 11 bases lay between the germline ends. From germline, CDR1 is KGHSH and CDR2 LQKENI. As DNA, the CDR3 is TGTGCCAGCAGCCCCCCGGTCACAGATACGCAGTATTTT. This sequence encodes CASSPPVTDTQYF.

This clonotype was counted many times. The rearrangement joins TRBV7-2 to TRBJ1-2; D unclear. Germline V gene lookup returns CDR1 SGHTA and CDR2 FQGNSA. Trimming took off 11 bases at V and 2 bases at J, with 9 bases between the two ends. There are 11 residues in the CDR3. This CDR3 reads CASGGNYGYTF. As DNA, the CDR3 is TGTGCCTCGGGCGGGAACTATGGCTACACCTTC.

The sample holds many counts of this clonotype. This chain connects TRBV20-1 to TRBJ2-7; TRBD2 matches at 9 bases. V dropped 6 bases and J dropped 0; count of bases not matched to a gene: 6. This CDR3 contains 14 residues. Germline V lookup: CDR1 DFQATT, CDR2 SNEGSKA (reference sequence). The CDR3 is CSAVRGGNSYEQYF. CDR3 DNA sequence: TGCAGTGCCGTGCGGGGGGGGAACTCCTACGAGCAGTACTTC.